This passage covers 19 T cell receptor beta chains from one sample sequenced in a study of cytotoxic CD8 clonotypes in ibrutinib-treated CLL. Here immunoSEQ multiplex PCR was the method, and the copy in TCRdb shows in-frame clones only, minus some. The sample carries roughly 30,000 clones, 76% recorded once. The specimen was PBMCs, collected after 36 months of ibrutinib treatment. These receptors came from a human donor with chronic lymphocytic leukemia.

The chain has TRBV11-2 and TRBJ1-2; weak D call: TRBD1 (5 bases). This CDR3 comprises 15 residues. Trimming took 2 bases from V and 1 from J, leaving 11 bases between them. Germline values: CDR1 SGHAT, CDR2 FQNNGV. DNA for the CDR3: TGTGCCAGCAGCTTAAGGACGGGACGTAACTATGGCTACACCTTC. As protein: CASSLRTGRNYGYTF.

The genes are TRBV30 and TRBJ1-5; D remains ambiguous. The V gene's germline CDR1 is GTSNPN and CDR2 SVGIG (reference sequence). V was cut by 1 base and J by 8 bases, with 12 bases left in between. This CDR3 contains 13 residues. CDR3 sequence (DNA): TGTGCCTGGAGTGATGGCAATTATGAGCCCCAGCATTTT. Translated, it gives CAWSDGNYEPQHF. The variable domain in full, completed from reference TRBV30 and TRBJ1-5, reads SQTIHQWPATLVQPVGSPLSLECTVEGTSNPNLYWYRQAAGRGLQLLFYSVGIGQISSEVPQNLSASRPQDRQFILSSKKLLLSDSGFYLCAWSDGNYEPQHFGDGTRLSIL.

This clone was observed once. This chain connects TRBV6-5 to TRBJ2-3; D uncertain. Germline V gives CDR1 MNHEY, CDR2 SVGAGI. The germline V and J ends were trimmed by 6 bases and 5 bases, with 6 bases remaining between them. The CDR3 has 11 residues. In nucleotides, the CDR3 is TGTGCCAGCAGCACGGGAGATACGCAGTATTTT. It yields the protein CASSTGDTQYF.

The chain couples TRBV29-1 to TRBJ2-7, with TRBD2 identical over 7 bases. In germline, CDR1 is SQVTM, CDR2 ANQGSEA. J gave up 0 bases and V 4 bases, and 9 bases lay outside the gene matches. This CDR3 is built from 15 residues. The CDR3 region has the DNA TGCAGCGTTGTGGTATCAGCGGGGTACTCCTACGAGCAGTACTTC. Amino acid sequence: CSVVVSAGYSYEQYF.

V usage is TRBV7-8 and J usage is TRBJ1-5; TRBD1 agrees at 12 bases. This CDR3 is 17 amino acids long. Per the germline V gene, CDR1 is SGHVS and CDR2 is FQNEAQ. V lost 5 bases, J lost 3 bases, and 8 bases stayed unmatched. The CDR3 nucleotides read TGTGCCAGCAGCGACTTCGGGACAGGGGGCTTCAATCAGCCCCAGCATTTT. It codes for CASSDFGTGGFNQPQHF. Full variable domain (outside the CDR3, taken from reference TRBV7-8 and TRBJ1-5): GAGVSQSPRYKVAKRGQDVALRCDPISGHVSLFWYQQALGQGPEFLTYFQNEAQLDKSGLPSDRFFAERPEGSVSTLKIQRTQQEDSAVYLCASSDFGTGGFNQPQHFGDGTRLSIL.

J is TRBJ1-6 and V is TRBV4-2; tentative D call: TRBD1 (5 bases). The CDR3 totals 18 residues. In germline, CDR1 is LGHNA, CDR2 YNFKEQ. V was cut by 1 base and J by 2 bases, with 15 bases left in between. Written as DNA, the CDR3 is TGTGCCAGCAGCCAAGTCTGGCCCGGGGGGGCCTATAATTCACCCCTCCACTTT. Residues: CASSQVWPGGAYNSPLHF.

The DNA of the CDR3 is TGTGCCAGCAGCTCGGGAGAGGGCTACACCTTC. Its protein product is CASSSGEGYTF. J is TRBJ1-2 and V is TRBV6-5; no clear D. The CDR3 is 11 amino acids. CDR1 is MNHEY and CDR2 is SVGAGI in the germline V gene. Trimming took 6 bases from V and 8 from J, leaving 10 bases between them.

This clone was detected only a few times. The rearrangement uses TRBV10-3 and TRBJ2-7; no clear D gene. The CDR3 extends over 12 amino acids. The germline gives CDR1 ENHRY, CDR2 SYGVKD. V lost 0 bases and J 3 bases, leaving 3 bases between the germline ends. The CDR3 reads CAISESVYEQYF. As DNA, the CDR3 is TGTGCCATCAGTGAGTCCGTCTACGAGCAGTACTTC.

There are a few counts of this clone. The chain carries TRBV11-2 and TRBJ1-5, with D hard to call. Germline CDR1 reads SGHAT; CDR2 reads FQNNGV. Trimming took off 3 bases at V and 7 bases at J, with 10 bases between the two ends. This CDR3 is built from 13 residues. The CDR3 DNA is TGTGCCAGCAGCTTGGAGATTCGGCAGCCCCAGCATTTT. Translated: CASSLEIRQPQHF.

The chain links TRBV18 to TRBJ2-2; TRBD1 agrees at 8 bases. The CDR3 contains 15 residues. The V segment lost 6 bases and the J segment 4 bases; nucleotides outside the gene matches: 7. Germline CDR1 is KGHSH and CDR2 is LQKENI. This CDR3 reads CASSRTGTSTGELFF. CDR3 nucleotides: TGTGCCAGCTCGCGGACAGGGACGAGCACCGGGGAGCTGTTTTTT.

This clone was seen only a few times. The chain carries TRBV5-1 and TRBJ1-2; D gene ambiguous. V lost 2 bases and J lost 1, with 6 bases in between. Germline CDR1 reads SGHRS; CDR2 reads YFSETQ. The CDR3 is 13 residues long. The CDR3 is CASSLDNNYGYTF. The CDR3 coding sequence is TGCGCCAGCAGCTTAGACAATAACTATGGCTACACCTTC.

V and J are TRBV19 and TRBJ2-2, with TRBD1 matching 7 bases. CDR1 is LNHDA, CDR2 SQIVND, per germline (reference sequence). CDR3 length: 15 residues. V lost 6 bases to trimming and J lost 3 bases; unmatched junction nucleotides: 7. CDR3 in amino acids: CASRYEGADTGELFF. The CDR3 DNA reads TGTGCCAGTAGATATGAGGGGGCGGACACCGGGGAGCTGTTTTTT.

The chain links TRBV6-5 to TRBJ1-1; D is unresolved. This CDR3 spans 13 amino acids. Trimming left V 5 bases short and J 5 bases short, with 12 bases between. Germline V CDR1 and CDR2: MNHEY, SVGAGI. CDR3 amino acids: CASSLRSGTEAFF. The CDR3 coding sequence is TGTGCCAGCAGTCTTCGCAGTGGGACTGAAGCTTTCTTT.

This chain uses TRBV9 with TRBJ2-1; D is uncertain. V shed 0 bases and J shed 5 bases, with 6 bases lying between them. Germline V gene sequence: CDR1 SGDLS, CDR2 YYNGEE. This CDR3 is 13 amino acids long. The CDR3 DNA sequence: TGTGCCAGCAGCGTAGTGGAAAACAATGAGCAGTTCTTC. The encoded protein is CASSVVENNEQFF.

V is TRBV6-1 and J is TRBJ1-2; TRBD1 is a possible D gene (6 bases). The V end lost 5 bases, the J end lost 5 bases, and 15 bases lay between the germline ends. The CDR3 totals 14 residues. In germline, CDR1 is MNHNS, CDR2 SASEGT. CDR3 protein: CASSTGLQSYGYTF. DNA of the CDR3: TGTGCCAGCAGTACAGGGTTACAATCTTATGGCTACACCTTC.

This chain connects TRBV20-1 to TRBJ1-2, with a weak D call TRBD1 (6 bases). CDR3 size: 11 residues. The V and J ends lost 8 bases and 5 bases respectively, with 12 bases between them. Per the germline V gene, CDR1 is DFQATT and CDR2 is SNEGSKA (reference sequence). The CDR3 spells CSFGGAYGYTF. In DNA form, the CDR3 reads TGCAGTTTCGGGGGGGCATATGGCTACACCTTC.

The V call is TRBV7-3, the J call TRBJ2-3; possibly TRBD2 for D (6 bases). V lost 4 bases to trimming and J lost 0 bases, with 17 bases between them. This CDR3 comprises 17 residues. CDR1 SGHTA and CDR2 FQGTGA come from the germline V gene. The CDR3 nucleotides are TGTGCCAGCAGCTCTCGACATATCGGGGGTAGCACAGATACGCAGTATTTT. Translating gives CASSSRHIGGSTDTQYF.

The chain uses TRBV11-2 and TRBJ2-6; TRBD1 matches at 8 bases. This CDR3 region has 15 residues. The ends lost 5 bases at V and 2 bases at J; junction bases unmatched: 2. CDR1 is SGHAT, CDR2 FQNNGV, per germline. As DNA, the CDR3 is TGTGCCAGCAGCCCACAGGGGGCTGGGGCCAACGTCCTGACTTTC. It is translated as CASSPQGAGANVLTF.

This clone appeared a single time. V gene TRBV5-4 combines with J gene TRBJ2-2; 9 nucleotides agree with TRBD1. The CDR3 has 20 amino acids. Germline V lookup: CDR1 SGHNT, CDR2 YYREEE (reference sequence). V gave up 0 bases and J gave up 1 base; unmatched junction bases: 13. CDR3: CASSLVYPGQGLGNTGELFF. In nucleotides, the CDR3 is TGTGCCAGCAGCTTGGTCTACCCGGGACAGGGCTTAGGGAACACCGGGGAGCTGTTTTTT.